The next 2 T cell receptor beta chains were all read from a single sample in a study of CD8+CD57+ T cells in acquired aplastic anemia. The sequenced patients had an expansion of CD8+CD57+ cells seen by flow cytometry. Both TCR beta VDJ combination and CDR3 sequence profiling were carried out. Genomic DNA was the template for this profiling. TCRdb re-analysed the reads in MiXCR, keeping a single row per CDR3 protein. The sample has about 240,000 distinct CDR3 sequences; around half are singletons. Specimen: sorted CD4+, CD8+, or CD8+CD57+ T cells (not recorded which) from PBMCs. The receptors shown here come from a human donor with aplastic anemia.

This clonotype was recorded once. V gene TRBV13 combines with J gene TRBJ2-7; unclear D gene. The CDR3 is made up of 13 amino acids. Trimming took 4 bases from V and 3 from J, leaving 10 bases between them. Germline V gene sequence: CDR1 PRHDT, CDR2 FYEKMQ (reference sequence). In nucleotides, the CDR3 is TGTGCCAGCAGCTACGGACCCAGCTACGAGCAGTACGTC. It is translated as CASSYGPSYEQYV.

This chain joins TRBV9 and TRBJ2-7, with D perhaps matching TRBD2 (5 bases). Trimming removed 0 bases at V and 4 bases at J, with 11 bases between. This CDR3 spans 14 amino acids. CDR1 SGDLS and CDR2 YYNGEE come from the germline V gene. DNA of the CDR3: TGTGCCAGCAGCGTAGGGACTGAGGGTTACGAGCAGTACTTC. Protein sequence: CASSVGTEGYEQYF. Looking up the rest from reference TRBV9 and TRBJ2-7 gives the full variable domain: DSGVTQTPKHLITATGQRVTLRCSPRSGDLSVYWYQQSLDQGLQFLIQYYNGEERAKGNILERFSAQQFPDLHSELNLSSLELGDSALYFCASSVGTEGYEQYFGPGTRLTVT.